This TCR beta chain is from a study of a mutant IDH1 vaccine in newly diagnosed glioma. Study context: The sex distribution of treated patients was about 60% male and roughly 40% female, with a mean age of roughly 40 years. Patients arrived already treated with radiotherapy, temozolomide, or both, most having had both.

Generated by immunoSEQ multiplex PCR, the TCRdb table keeps only in-frame clones and is missing some. The sample has about 68,000 clones, 79% seen once; the top ten hold around 8.5%. Germline assignment: CDR1 SGHNT and CDR2 YYREEE (reference sequence). The V end lost 2 bases, the J end lost 7 bases, and 7 bases lay between the germline ends. There are 12 residues in the CDR3. Time point given: baseline, week 1 (first vaccination visit). Treatment defined: pre-vaccination baseline after standard-of-care therapy. Newly diagnosed WHO grade 3 or 4 IDH1-mutant, ATRX-lost astrocytomas were identified in the donors. This clone was found a few times. Antigen unknown. Broader study findings: The occurrence of vaccine-induced immune responses was seen in 93.3% of patients.

This TCR came from a man aged 50 to 59 with glioma. Source: PBMCs, taken from a glioma patient treated with radiotherapy, temozolomide or both. The V call is TRBV5-4, the J call TRBJ1-5; D ambiguous. The CDR3 DNA follows: TGTGCCAGCAGCTTCCTCGGACAGCCCCAGCATTTT. As protein: CASSFLGQPQHF.